This is a list of T cell receptor beta chains from one sample in a study of T cells after posttransplantation cyclophosphamide. The assay was immunoSEQ multiplex PCR, and TCRdb's table has in-frame clones only and misses some. The sample counts approximately 4,100 clones, none seen once; the ten largest own 10% to 15%. The sequencing here drew on PBMCs, taken after allogeneic stem cell transplant with posttransplant cyclophosphamide. These receptors all come from a female patient between 18 and 30 years old who received an allogeneic stem cell transplant from an unrelated donor, was CMV-positive, and had acute GVHD only. Some T cells may possibly be graft donor cells. CDR3s include the opening cysteine and the closing phenylalanine or tryptophan. A D gene is named only where the DNA matches it firmly. Not every row has a clone size; where given, it reads once, few, many or a size class.

>TRBD1|TRBV19|-|TRBJ1-6
TGTGCCAGTAGTACCGGAGGACAGGGGAGAGGTAATTCACCCCTCCACTTT
CASSTGGQGRGNSPLHF
>TRBD2|TRBV7-6|few|TRBJ2-3
TGTGCCAGCAGCTTGAATTACGCGGGAGGGAGCACAGATACGCAGTATTTT
CASSLNYAGGSTDTQYF
>TRBD2|TRBV10-2|medium-sized|TRBJ2-2
TGCGCCAGCAGTGACCTACTAGCGGCCTTACCCGGGGAGCTGTTTTTT
CASSDLLAALPGELFF
>-|TRBV4-1|few|TRBJ2-5
TGCGCCAGCAGCCTCATCCCGGGACATATGGAGCAGTACTTC
CASSLIPGHMEQYF
>TRBD1|TRBV6-6|medium-sized|TRBJ1-1
TGTGCCAGCAGGGGACGGACAGGGAGGGGGAACACTGAAGCTTTCTTT
CASRGRTGRGNTEAFF
>-|TRBV19|many|TRBJ1-2
TGTGCCAGTCACCTACAGGGAAACTATGGCTACACCTTC
CASHLQGNYGYTF
>TRBD2|TRBV14|many|TRBJ2-7
TGTGCCAGCAGCCCGGGGTGGGGAGCGGGGGAACGAGTTAACTACGAGCAGTACTTC
CASSPGWGAGERVNYEQYF
>TRBD1|TRBV30|few|TRBJ2-7
TGTGCCTGGAGTGTCCGACAGGGATGGTACGAGCAGTACTTC
CAWSVRQGWYEQYF
>-|TRBV6-1|medium-sized|TRBJ1-5
TGTGCCAGCAGTGAAAGGGGCAGGGGAAGTCAGCCCCAGCATTTT
CASSERGRGSQPQHF
>TRBD2|TRBV27|many|TRBJ2-1
TGTGCCAGCAGTACGACCACCCTACTAGCGGGACTATTAACTGAGCAGTTCTTC
CASSTTTLLAGLLTEQFF
>TRBD2|TRBV5-6|many|TRBJ2-5
TGTGCCAGCAGCGGGAGAGGAGGACTAGCGTACCAAGAGACCCAGTACTTC
CASSGRGGLAYQETQYF
>TRBD1|TRBV27|many|TRBJ2-3
TGTGCCAGCAAGCAACAGGGGGCGGATACGCAGTATTTT
CASKQQGADTQYF
>-|TRBV29-1|-|TRBJ2-3
TGCAGCGTTCCAACAGGGAGGGTTATGGATACGCAGTATTTT
CSVPTGRVMDTQYF
>-|TRBV5-1|many|TRBJ2-7
TGCGCCAGCAGCTTGGGACTCTACGAGCAGTACTTC
CASSLGLYEQYF